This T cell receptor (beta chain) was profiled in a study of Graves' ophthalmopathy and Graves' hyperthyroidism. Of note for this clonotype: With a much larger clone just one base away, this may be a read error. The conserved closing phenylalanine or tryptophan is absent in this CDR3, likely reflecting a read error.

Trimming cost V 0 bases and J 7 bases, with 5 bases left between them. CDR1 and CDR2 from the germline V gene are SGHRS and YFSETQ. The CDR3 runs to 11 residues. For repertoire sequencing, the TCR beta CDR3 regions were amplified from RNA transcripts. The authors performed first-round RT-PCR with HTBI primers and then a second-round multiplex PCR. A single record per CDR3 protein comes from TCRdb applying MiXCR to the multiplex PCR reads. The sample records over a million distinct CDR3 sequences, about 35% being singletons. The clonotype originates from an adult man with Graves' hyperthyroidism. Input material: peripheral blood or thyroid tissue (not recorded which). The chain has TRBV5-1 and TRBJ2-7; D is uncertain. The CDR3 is CASSLDMEQYL. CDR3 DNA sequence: TGCGCCAGCAGCTTGGATATGGAGCAGTACCTC.